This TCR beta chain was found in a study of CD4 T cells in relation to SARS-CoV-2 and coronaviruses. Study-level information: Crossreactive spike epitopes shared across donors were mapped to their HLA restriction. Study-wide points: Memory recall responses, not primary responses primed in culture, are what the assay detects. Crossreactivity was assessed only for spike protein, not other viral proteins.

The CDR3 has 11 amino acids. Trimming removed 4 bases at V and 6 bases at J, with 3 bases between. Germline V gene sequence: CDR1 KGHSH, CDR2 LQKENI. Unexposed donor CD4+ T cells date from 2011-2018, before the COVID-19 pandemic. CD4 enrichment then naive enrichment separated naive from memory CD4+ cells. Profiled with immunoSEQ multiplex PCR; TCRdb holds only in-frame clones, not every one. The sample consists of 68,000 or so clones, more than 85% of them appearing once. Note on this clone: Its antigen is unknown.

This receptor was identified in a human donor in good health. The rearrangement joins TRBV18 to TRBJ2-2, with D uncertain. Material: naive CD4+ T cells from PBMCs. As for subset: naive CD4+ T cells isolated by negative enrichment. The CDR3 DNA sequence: TGTGCCAGCTCACAAGCCGGGGAGCTGTTTTTT. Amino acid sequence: CASSQAGELFF.